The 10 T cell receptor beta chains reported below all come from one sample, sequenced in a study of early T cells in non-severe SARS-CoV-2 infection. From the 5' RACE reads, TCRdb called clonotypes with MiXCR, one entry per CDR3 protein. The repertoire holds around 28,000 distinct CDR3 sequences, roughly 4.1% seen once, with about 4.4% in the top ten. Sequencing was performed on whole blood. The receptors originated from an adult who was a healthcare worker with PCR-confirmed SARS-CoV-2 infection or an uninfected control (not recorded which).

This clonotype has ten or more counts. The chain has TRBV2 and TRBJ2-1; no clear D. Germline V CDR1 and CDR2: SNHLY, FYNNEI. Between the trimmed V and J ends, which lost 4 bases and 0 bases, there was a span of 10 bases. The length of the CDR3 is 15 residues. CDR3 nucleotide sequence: TGTGCCAGCAGTGCTCGAGGACCCTCCTACAATGAGCAGTTCTTC. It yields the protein CASSARGPSYNEQFF.

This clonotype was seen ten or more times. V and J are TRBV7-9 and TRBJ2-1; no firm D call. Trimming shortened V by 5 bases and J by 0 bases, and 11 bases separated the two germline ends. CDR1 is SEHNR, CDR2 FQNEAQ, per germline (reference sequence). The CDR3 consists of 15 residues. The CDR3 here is CASSPPGSSYNEQFF. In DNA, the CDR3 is TGTGCCAGCAGCCCGCCGGGTTCCTCCTACAATGAGCAGTTCTTC.

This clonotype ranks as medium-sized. CDR3 DNA: TGTGCCAGCTCATCCCCGGGACCTCAAGAGACCCAGTACTTC. Its protein is CASSSPGPQETQYF. The chain is built from TRBV18 and TRBJ2-5, with D tentatively TRBD1 or TRBD2 (5 bases each). The V end was cut by 5 bases, the J end by 2 bases, with 12 bases between. Germline V lookup: CDR1 KGHSH, CDR2 LQKENI. The CDR3 is 14 amino acids.

The CDR3: CASSFTVSYEQYF. The CDR3 DNA is TGTGCCAGCAGTTTTACGGTCTCCTACGAGCAGTACTTC. The chain joins TRBV28 to TRBJ2-7; no definite D call. Germline V lookup: CDR1 MDHEN, CDR2 SYDVKM. The CDR3 has 13 amino acids. Trimming removed 3 bases at V and 0 bases at J, with 6 bases between.

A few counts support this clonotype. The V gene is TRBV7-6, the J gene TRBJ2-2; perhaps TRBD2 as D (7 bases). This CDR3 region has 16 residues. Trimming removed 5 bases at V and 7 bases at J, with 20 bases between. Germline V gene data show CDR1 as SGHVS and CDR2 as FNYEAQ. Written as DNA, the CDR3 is TGTGCCAGCAGCCAGAAACTAGGGGGGGCAAGCGGGGAGCTGTTTTTT. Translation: CASSQKLGGASGELFF.

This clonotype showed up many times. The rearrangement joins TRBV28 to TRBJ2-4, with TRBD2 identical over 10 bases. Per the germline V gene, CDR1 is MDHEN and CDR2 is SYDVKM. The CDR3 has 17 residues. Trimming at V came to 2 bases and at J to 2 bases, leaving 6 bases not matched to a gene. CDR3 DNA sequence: TGTGCCAGCAGTTTAGAAGGTAGCGGGAGGTCCAAAAACATTCAGTACTTC. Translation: CASSLEGSGRSKNIQYF.

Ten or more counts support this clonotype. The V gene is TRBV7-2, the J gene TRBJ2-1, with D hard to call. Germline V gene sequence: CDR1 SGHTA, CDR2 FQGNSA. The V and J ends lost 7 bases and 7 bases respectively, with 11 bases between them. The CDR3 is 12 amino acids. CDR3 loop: CASTRVLNEQFF. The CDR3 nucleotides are TGTGCCAGCACCAGAGTGTTGAATGAGCAGTTCTTC.

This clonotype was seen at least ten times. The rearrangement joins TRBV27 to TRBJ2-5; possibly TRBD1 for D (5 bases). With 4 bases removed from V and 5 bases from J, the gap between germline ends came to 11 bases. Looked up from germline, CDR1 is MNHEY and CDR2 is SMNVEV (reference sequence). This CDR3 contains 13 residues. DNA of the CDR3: TGTGCCAGCAGTTGGGGCAGTAGGGAGACCCAGTACTTC. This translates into CASSWGSRETQYF.

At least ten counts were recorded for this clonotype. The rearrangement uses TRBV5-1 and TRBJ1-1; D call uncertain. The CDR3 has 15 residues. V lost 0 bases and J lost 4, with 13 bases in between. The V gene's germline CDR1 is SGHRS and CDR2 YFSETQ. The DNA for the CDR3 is TGCGCCAGCAGCTTGGTATCAGCGGGGAGCACTGAAGCTTTCTTT. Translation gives CASSLVSAGSTEAFF.

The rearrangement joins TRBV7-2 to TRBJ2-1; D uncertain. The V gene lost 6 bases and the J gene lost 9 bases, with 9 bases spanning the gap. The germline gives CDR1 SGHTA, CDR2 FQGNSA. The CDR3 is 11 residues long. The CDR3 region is CASSKSVEQFF. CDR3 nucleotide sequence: TGTGCCAGCAGTAAATCCGTTGAGCAGTTCTTC.